Below, 3 T cell receptor beta chains from the same sample are listed, as sequenced in a study of T-cell memory formation after mild COVID-19. Each CDR3 protein is one row after TCRdb ran MiXCR on the 5' RACE reads. The sample has roughly 250,000 distinct CDR3 sequences; 15% to 20% are singletons. The sequenced material came from PBMCs or a T cell subset sorted from them (not recorded which). These receptors all come from a man aged 18 to 35 who had mild COVID-19 (a few samples of this study predate the infection). Cell type and time point are not known.

This clonotype was seen more than once but under ten times. The chain has TRBV4-3 and TRBJ2-2; 11 bases line up with TRBD2. Germline CDR1 LGHNA, CDR2 YSLEER. The CDR3 runs to 16 residues. With V trimmed by 6 bases and J by 3 bases, 6 bases remained unmatched. CDR3 nucleotide sequence: TGCGCCAGCAGATCAGGGACTAGCGGTTACACCGGGGAGCTGTTTTTT. Its translation is CASRSGTSGYTGELFF.

Only a few counts were recorded for this clonotype. V usage is TRBV18 and J usage is TRBJ2-5; 11 nucleotides match TRBD1. The trim removed 0 bases at V and 4 bases at J, leaving 4 bases unmatched. From germline, CDR1 is KGHSH and CDR2 LQKENI. The CDR3 extends over 16 amino acids. CDR3 nucleotides: TGTGCCAGCTCACCACCGCCCGGGACAGGGGGAGAGACCCAGTACTTC. Translating it yields CASSPPPGTGGETQYF. The variable domain in full, completed from reference TRBV18 and TRBJ2-5, reads NAGVMQNPRHLVRRRGQEARLRCSPMKGHSHVYWYRQLPEEGLKFMVYLQKENIIDESGMPKERFSAEFPKEGPSILRIQQVVRGDSAAYFCASSPPPGTGGETQYFGPGTRLLVL.

In this sample, this clonotype turned up a few times. The rearrangement joins TRBV4-1 to TRBJ2-1; D is unresolved. The V gene's germline CDR1 is MGHRA and CDR2 YSYEKL. The CDR3 covers 17 residues. V shed 0 bases and J shed 7 bases, with 19 bases lying between them. The CDR3 region has the DNA TGCGCCAGCAGCCAAGAAGAAGCGACGGAGCGATGGAATGAGCAGTTCTTC. As protein: CASSQEEATERWNEQFF.